This passage covers 29 T cell receptor beta chains from one sample sequenced in a study of T cells expressing NK-cell markers. TCRdb reprocessed the 5' RACE reads, with one entry per CDR3 protein and no DNA. The listing contains approximately 550,000 distinct CDR3 sequences. What was sequenced was blood T cells: a sorted CD56 or NKG2C T cell subset, CD4+ or CD8+ T cells, or bulk PBMC T cells (not recorded which). These receptors were taken from a man between 18 and 35 years old in good health.

The chain recombines TRBV20-1 with TRBJ2-1; TCRdb outputs TRBD2, but without DNA this stays unchecked. The CDR3 runs 11 residues. Germline-derived CDR1 and CDR2 are DFQATT and SNEGSKA (reference sequence). The CDR3 here is CSAPASLEQFF.

The rearrangement joins TRBV2 to TRBJ2-7; TCRdb names TRBD2, which stays unverified in the absence of DNA. Germline assignment: CDR1 SNHLY and CDR2 FYNNEI. The CDR3 loop spans 16 amino acids. The CDR3 sequence is CASSAGLRSFGYEQYF.

The chain joins TRBV27 to TRBJ2-7; TCRdb returns TRBD2, unconfirmable since there is no DNA. CDR1 and CDR2 (germline): MNHEY, SMNVEV (reference sequence). The CDR3 contains 16 residues. The CDR3 sequence: CASSQLQTSGSYEQYF.

The V and J genes are TRBV12-3 or TRBV12-4 and TRBJ1-5; with no DNA, the TCRdb D assignment of TRBD1 cannot be verified. CDR3 length: 14 residues. The CDR3 here is CASRRGQVTQPQHF.

The rearrangement links TRBV20-1 to TRBJ2-7; the TCRdb call, TRBD2, lacks DNA for checking. Germline V gene lookup returns CDR1 DFQATT and CDR2 SNEGSKA (reference sequence). The CDR3 loop spans 13 amino acids. This chain's CDR3 is CSALLADLYEQYF.

This chain links TRBV5-1 with TRBJ2-1. Germline CDR1 SGHRS, CDR2 YFSETQ. This CDR3 region has 14 residues. Here the CDR3 reads CASSLDGVGNEQFF.

V usage is TRBV30 and J usage is TRBJ2-3; TCRdb returns TRBD1, unconfirmable since there is no DNA. The CDR3 extends over 14 amino acids. Germline CDR1 reads GTSNPN; CDR2 reads SVGIG (reference sequence). The CDR3 spells CAWTQGNIADTQYF.

The rearrangement joins TRBV5-4 to TRBJ2-7; TCRdb gives TRBD1 as the D gene, but with no DNA this cannot be confirmed. Germline V gene sequence: CDR1 SGHNT, CDR2 YYREEE (reference sequence). CDR3 length: 14 residues. The CDR3 here is CASSLAGPSYEQYF.

V usage is TRBV30 and J usage is TRBJ2-5; TCRdb designates TRBD2, a call that cannot be tested without DNA. The V gene's germline CDR1 is GTSNPN and CDR2 SVGIG (reference sequence). This CDR3 is built from 16 residues. Here the CDR3 reads CAWRPGLASDVETQYF.

The rearrangement joins TRBV4-1 to TRBJ2-3; TCRdb returns TRBD1, unconfirmable since there is no DNA. This CDR3 region has 19 residues. In germline, CDR1 is MGHRA, CDR2 YSYEKL. The CDR3 here is CASSQDSGGHPPSTDTQYF.

This chain joins TRBV9 and TRBJ2-6; the TCRdb D gene call, TRBD1, has no DNA to confirm it. In germline, CDR1 is SGDLS, CDR2 YYNGEE. The CDR3 runs 18 residues. CDR3 sequence reads: CASSPGTGISSGANVLTF.

The rearrangement uses TRBV18 and TRBJ2-7; TCRdb indicates TRBD2, and absent DNA this call remains unverified. The CDR3 covers 15 residues. From germline, CDR1 is KGHSH and CDR2 LQKENI. CDR3 sequence reads: CASSPPTTATYEQYF.

This chain joins TRBV10-3 and TRBJ1-1; TCRdb returns TRBD1, unconfirmable since there is no DNA. Germline CDR1 is ENHRY and CDR2 is SYGVKD. CDR3 length equals 16 residues. The CDR3 sequence: CAIKEGQGVEDTEAFF.

This chain connects TRBV12-3 or TRBV12-4 to TRBJ1-5; no DNA is available, so the TRBD1 call from TCRdb remains unchecked. CDR3 length: 15 residues. The chain's CDR3 is CASSQGANSNQPQHF.

This chain joins TRBV20-1 and TRBJ1-2; TCRdb outputs TRBD1, but without DNA this stays unchecked. Germline CDR1 DFQATT, CDR2 SNEGSKA (reference sequence). The CDR3 has 17 amino acids. CDR3 region: CSARVRGEMVSNYGYTF.

The genes are TRBV4-1 and TRBJ1-6. The CDR3 covers 15 residues. Per the germline V gene, CDR1 is MGHRA and CDR2 is YSYEKL. CDR3 loop: CASSLLEYKNSPLHF.

The V and J genes are TRBV7-2 and TRBJ2-5; TCRdb selects TRBD1, and the lack of DNA leaves this call unchecked. The CDR3 extends over 12 amino acids. Germline CDR1 SGHTA, CDR2 FQGNSA. This chain's CDR3 is CASSSLGTSQYF. The full variable domain, in which reference TRBV7-2 and TRBJ2-5 provide the parts outside the CDR3, is GAGVSQSPSNKVTEKGKDVELRCDPISGHTALYWYRQSLGQGLEFLIYFQGNSAPDKSGLPSDRFSAERTGGSVSTLTIQRTQQEDSAVYLCASSSLGTSQYFGPGTRLLVL.

The chain combines TRBV11-2 with TRBJ2-1; TCRdb designates TRBD2, a call that cannot be tested without DNA. Germline V gene data show CDR1 as SGHAT and CDR2 as FQNNGV. The CDR3 is 15 amino acids. CDR3 protein: CASSPFSGSYNEQFF.

The genes are TRBV7-4 and TRBJ1-1. CDR3 length equals 15 residues. CDR1 and CDR2 (germline): SGHVT, SQSDAQ. CDR3 residues: CASSLGPPMNTEAFF.

V usage is TRBV20-1 and J usage is TRBJ2-1; TCRdb designates TRBD1, a call that cannot be tested without DNA. This CDR3 region has 13 residues. CDR1 is DFQATT and CDR2 is SNEGSKA in the germline V gene (reference sequence). The CDR3 sequence: CSAGRQGRDEQFF.

The chain employs TRBV7-8 and TRBJ2-1. Germline V lookup: CDR1 SGHVS, CDR2 FQNEAQ. The CDR3 length is 15 residues. CDR3 region: CASSLSRLLYNEQFF.

V and J are TRBV6-1 and TRBJ1-1. The CDR3 has 11 residues. Germline CDR1 and CDR2: MNHNS and SASEGT. Here the CDR3 reads CASMRGTEAFF.

This chain joins TRBV6-2 or TRBV6-3 and TRBJ2-5; TCRdb gives TRBD2 as the D gene, but with no DNA this cannot be confirmed. This CDR3 has 15 amino acids. The germline V gene has CDR1 MNHEY and CDR2 SVGEGT. The CDR3 sequence is CASRTRLAGQETQYF.

The rearrangement links TRBV15 to TRBJ2-1. CDR1 LNHNV and CDR2 YYDKDF come from the germline V gene (reference sequence). The CDR3 loop spans 16 amino acids. This CDR3 reads CATSRSWGSSYNEQFF.

The V gene is TRBV9, the J gene TRBJ2-7; TCRdb's D call, TRBD2, is unchecked because there is no DNA. CDR1 and CDR2 from the germline V gene are SGDLS and YYNGEE. The CDR3 length is 16 residues. CDR3 sequence: CASSSPPGGSIYEQYF.

The chain is built from TRBV7-2 and TRBJ2-6; TCRdb's D call, TRBD2, is unchecked because there is no DNA. The length of the CDR3 is 13 residues. Germline assignment: CDR1 SGHTA and CDR2 FQGNSA. The chain's CDR3 is CASRGGRANVLTF.

The chain has TRBV5-1 and TRBJ2-2; TCRdb calls TRBD1, which cannot be checked without DNA. Germline CDR1 reads SGHRS; CDR2 reads YFSETQ. This CDR3 spans 16 amino acids. The chain's CDR3 is CASSLGGPSRSGELFF.

The V and J genes are TRBV15 and TRBJ2-3; TCRdb's D call of TRBD1 is untestable without DNA. The CDR3 is 15 amino acids. The germline V gene encodes CDR1 LNHNV and CDR2 YYDKDF (reference sequence). The CDR3 loop is CATSARTGSTDTQYF.

This chain links TRBV6-5 with TRBJ1-2. Germline CDR1 MNHEY, CDR2 SVGAGI. The CDR3 sequence is 12 residues long. The CDR3: CASKEIGYGYTF.